The rows below give T cell receptor beta chains drawn from one sample of a study of T cell repertoires in aging, cancer and after chemotherapy. From the multiplex PCR reads, TCRdb called clonotypes with MiXCR, one entry per CDR3 protein. The sample contains about 6,300 distinct CDR3 sequences, around 36% of which appear only once. Material for sequencing was blood. Source of these receptors: a human donor in good health. The CDR3 runs from the conserved cysteine through the conserved F or W. A D gene is named only where the DNA matches it firmly. Clone size, where shown, is once, few, many, or a class for clones that have expanded.

abundance | j_gene | v_gene | d_gene | CDR3nt | CDR3aa
few | TRBJ1-3 | TRBV11-3 | TRBD1 | TGTGCCAGCAGCCTCACAGGGGGACCTGGAAACACCATATATTTT | CASSLTGGPGNTIYF
. | TRBJ2-3 | TRBV6-4 | . | TGTGCCAGCAGTGAAGAGGGGGGTTGGTATACGCAGTATTTT | CASSEEGGWYTQYF
. | TRBJ2-2 | TRBV27 | TRBD1 | TGTGCCAGCAGTTCAAGGACAGGGGAGGACACCGGGGAGCTGTTTTTT | CASSSRTGEDTGELFF
. | TRBJ2-1 | TRBV10-3 | TRBD2 | TGTGCCACGGGGGGAGATGAGCAGTTCTTC | CATGGDEQFF
. | TRBJ2-2 | TRBV7-6 | TRBD1 | TGTGCCAGCAGCCCCGGGACAGGGAGAACCGGGGAGCTGTTTTTT | CASSPGTGRTGELFF
few | TRBJ2-1 | TRBV5-6 | . | TGTGCCAGCAGCGCCCTAATAGCGGTCTCCTACAATGAGCAGTTCTTC | CASSALIAVSYNEQFF
. | TRBJ1-2 | TRBV5-4 | . | TGTGCCAGCAGCTTCGGGGGGCAAGGCTACACCTTC | CASSFGGQGYTF
. | TRBJ2-1 | TRBV5-4 | . | TGTGCCAGCAGCGAATCCGGCTACAATGAGCAGTTCTTC | CASSESGYNEQFF
. | TRBJ2-5 | TRBV19 | . | TGTGCCAGTAGTATAGATCGGACGAGGGGTGTGGAGACCCAGTACTTC | CASSIDRTRGVETQYF
. | TRBJ1-5 | TRBV24-1 | . | TGTGCCACCAGTGATTTGGGTAATCAGCCCCAGCATTTT | CATSDLGNQPQHF
. | TRBJ2-3 | TRBV5-6 | . | TGTGCCAGCAGCCAAGGAGGGGCGCCCTCAGATACGCAGTATTTT | CASSQGGAPSDTQYF
few | TRBJ2-1 | TRBV15 | . | TGTGCCACCAGCAGAGAACTAGGCAGCTACAATGAGCAGTTCTTC | CATSRELGSYNEQFF
. | TRBJ1-2 | TRBV5-6 | . | TGTGCCAGCAGCTACACCGTCCGGGGCTACACCTTC | CASSYTVRGYTF
. | TRBJ2-5 | TRBV29-1 | TRBD2 | TGCAGCGTTGGGGAGGCGGGAGTGGGGACCCAGTACTTC | CSVGEAGVGTQYF
. | TRBJ1-2 | TRBV27 | TRBD1 | TGTGCCAGCAGTTTTTTCCCCCTTGTGGCAGGGGGATATGGCTACACCTTC | CASSFFPLVAGGYGYTF
few | TRBJ1-4 | TRBV29-1 | . | TGCAGCGTTGGTACGGGGGTCGGAACTAATGAAAAACTGTTTTTT | CSVGTGVGTNEKLFF
. | TRBJ2-5 | TRBV28 | TRBD1 | TGTGCCAGCAAGATCCGGACCAGGGGGCACCGAGGAGAGACCCAGTACTTC | CASKIRTRGHRGETQYF
. | TRBJ2-7 | TRBV18 | . | TGTGCCAGCTCACGGGGGGACTACGAGCAGTACTTC | CASSRGDYEQYF
few | TRBJ1-1 | TRBV6-1 | . | TGTGCCAGCAGGGTTTCCAGAGGAACTGAAGCTTTCTTT | CASRVSRGTEAFF
medium-sized | TRBJ2-2 | TRBV19 | . | TGTGCCAGTAGTATTGGGGCCACCGGGGAGCTGTTTTTT | CASSIGATGELFF
. | TRBJ1-1 | TRBV7-2 | . | TGTGCCAGCAGCTTGGAACAGGGAGTGGCTTTCTTT | CASSLEQGVAFF
few | TRBJ2-1 | TRBV12-3/TRBV12-4 | . | TGTGCCAGCTCCCAGGGTAGCCACTACAATGAGCAGTTCTTC | CASSQGSHYNEQFF
. | TRBJ2-1 | TRBV12-3/TRBV12-4 | . | TGTGCCAGCAGTTTAGCAGTAAATGAGCAGTTCTTC | CASSLAVNEQFF
few | TRBJ1-1 | TRBV6-5 | . | TGTGCCAGCACACAGAACACTGAAGCTTTCTTT | CASTQNTEAFF
medium-sized | TRBJ2-2 | TRBV11-1 | . | TGTGCCAGCAGCTTACGAAGGCCAGTAGTCAACACCGGGGAGCTGTTTTTT | CASSLRRPVVNTGELFF
. | TRBJ2-1 | TRBV6-6 | TRBD2 | TGTGCCAGCAGCACCCCGAGCCCTAGCGGGAGCTCCTACAATGAGCAGTTCTTC | CASSTPSPSGSSYNEQFF
few | TRBJ2-3 | TRBV6-5 | TRBD1 | TGTGCCAGCAGTCTCCAGGGGGCTACAGATACGCAGTATTTT | CASSLQGATDTQYF
. | TRBJ2-5 | TRBV6-5 | . | TGTGCCAGCAGTTACAATAAAAGGCAGTACCAAGAGACCCAGTACTTC | CASSYNKRQYQETQYF
. | TRBJ2-7 | TRBV10-3 | TRBD2 | TGTGCCATCAGCCGGGACGGACGCTGGATAGCGGGAAACGAGCAGTACTTC | CAISRDGRWIAGNEQYF
. | TRBJ1-3 | TRBV4-1 | TRBD1 | TGCGCCAGCAGCCAGGGACAGAGCTCTGGAAACACCATATATTTT | CASSQGQSSGNTIYF
. | TRBJ2-3 | TRBV12-3/TRBV12-4 | . | TGTGCCAGCAGTTTATATGGGGGTAGCACAGATACGCAGTATTTT | CASSLYGGSTDTQYF
. | TRBJ2-3 | TRBV18 | TRBD1 | TGTGCCAGCTCACCAGCAGGGGGAAAGTTCACAGATACGCAGTATTTT | CASSPAGGKFTDTQYF
. | TRBJ2-3 | TRBV6-1 | . | TGTGCCAGCAGTTATCGACAGGCCCGGGGTACGCAGTATTTT | CASSYRQARGTQYF
few | TRBJ1-1 | TRBV11-3 | . | TGTGCCAGCAGCTTATTCACTGGGAGGTCGGACACTGAAGCTTTCTTT | CASSLFTGRSDTEAFF
. | TRBJ1-2 | TRBV19 | . | TGTGCCAGTAGTATAGGAACAGGCATCTATGGCTACACCTTC | CASSIGTGIYGYTF
. | TRBJ1-2 | TRBV19 | TRBD1 | TGTGCCAGTAGTACCCCTGGACAGGACTATGGCTACACCTTC | CASSTPGQDYGYTF
. | TRBJ2-5 | TRBV12-3/TRBV12-4 | . | TGTGCCAGCAGCCAAACTGGTTATGAGGCAGAGACCCAGTACTTC | CASSQTGYEAETQYF
. | TRBJ1-3 | TRBV12-3/TRBV12-4 | . | TGTGCCAGCAGTTTATGGTGGGGGCCTGGAAACACCATATATTTT | CASSLWWGPGNTIYF
. | TRBJ1-5 | TRBV6-6 | TRBD1 | TGTGCCAGCAGCTGGGGACAGGGGGCAAGGCAGCCCCAGCATTTT | CASSWGQGARQPQHF
few | TRBJ2-2 | TRBV7-6 | TRBD2 | TGTGCCAGCAGCCTGGGACTAGCGGGAGGAGGCGGGGAGCTGTTTTTT | CASSLGLAGGGGELFF
. | TRBJ2-7 | TRBV6-5 | . | TGTGCCAGCAGCGGGGCCGGGACTCCTATCTTGGAGCAGTACTTC | CASSGAGTPILEQYF
. | TRBJ1-2 | TRBV6-1 | . | TGTGCCAGCAGGGGGGGCGTCGAGGGTAACTATGGCTACACCTTC | CASRGGVEGNYGYTF
. | TRBJ1-5 | TRBV19 | . | TGTGCCAGTAGTACGCTCGGGTTAGGGACTCGGCCCCAGCATTTT | CASSTLGLGTRPQHF
. | TRBJ2-3 | TRBV6-4 | . | TGTGCCAGCAGACCTGATCCGACAGATACGCAGTATTTT | CASRPDPTDTQYF
. | TRBJ2-2 | TRBV6-2/TRBV6-3 | . | TGTGCCAGCAGTAAACGGAACCACAGGGCTTTCGGAGGGGAGCTGTTTTTT | CASSKRNHRAFGGELFF
. | TRBJ1-2 | TRBV5-1 | . | TGCGCCAGCAGCTTGGAACAGGGTGGTGGCTACACCTTC | CASSLEQGGGYTF
few | TRBJ1-3 | TRBV6-1 | TRBD1 | TGTGCCAGCAGTGGGGGCTTGGACAGGGGGAGGGAAAACACCATATATTTT | CASSGGLDRGRENTIYF
. | TRBJ1-1 | TRBV5-4 | TRBD1 | TGTGCCAGCAGCCCCGAGTACGGACAGGGAACAGCTTTCTTT | CASSPEYGQGTAFF
. | TRBJ2-3 | TRBV6-1 | . | TGTGCCAGCAGTGGGGGGGGGGGCTTAGATACGCAGTATTTT | CASSGGGGLDTQYF
. | TRBJ2-5 | TRBV6-1 | TRBD1 | TGTGCCAGCAGTTACTCGACGGGACAGGGGCAAGAGACCCAGTACTTC | CASSYSTGQGQETQYF
. | TRBJ2-5 | TRBV5-1 | TRBD1 | TGCGCCAGCAGCGTTGACGGGACAGGGGAAGAGACCCAGTACTTC | CASSVDGTGEETQYF
. | TRBJ1-2 | TRBV5-6 | . | TGTGCCAGCAGCTTAGGACAGCTACTTTTCAACTATGGCTACACCTTC | CASSLGQLLFNYGYTF
. | TRBJ1-5 | TRBV19 | TRBD1 | TGTGCCAGTAGTGTGTTGGACAGGGGCTTTGGGCAGCCCCAGCATTTT | CASSVLDRGFGQPQHF
. | TRBJ1-2 | TRBV5-1 | TRBD1 | TGCGCCAGCAGCTTGGCAACAGGGGTACAAGGCTACACCTTC | CASSLATGVQGYTF
few | TRBJ1-2 | TRBV6-1 | TRBD1 | TGTGCCAGCAGTGAAGCAGGACAGGTGATCGGCTACACCTTC | CASSEAGQVIGYTF